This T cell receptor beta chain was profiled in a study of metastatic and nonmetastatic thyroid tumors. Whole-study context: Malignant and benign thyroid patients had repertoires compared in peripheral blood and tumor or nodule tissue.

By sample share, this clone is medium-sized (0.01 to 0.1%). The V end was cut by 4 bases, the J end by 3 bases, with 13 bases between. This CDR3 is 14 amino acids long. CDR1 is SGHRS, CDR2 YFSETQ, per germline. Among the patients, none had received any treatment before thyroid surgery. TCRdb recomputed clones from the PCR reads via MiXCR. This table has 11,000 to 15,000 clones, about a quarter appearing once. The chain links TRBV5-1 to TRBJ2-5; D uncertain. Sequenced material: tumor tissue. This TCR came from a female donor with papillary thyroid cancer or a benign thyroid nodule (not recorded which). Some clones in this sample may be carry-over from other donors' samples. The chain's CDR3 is CASSPLPQEETQYF. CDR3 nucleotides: TGCGCCAGCAGCCCCTTACCCCAAGAAGAGACCCAGTACTTC.